The clone carrying this T cell receptor (beta chain) was seen at least ten times. The data derive from a study of T cells in Graves' hyperthyroidism and ophthalmopathy. This CDR3 contains 15 residues. Trimming took 0 bases from V and 0 from J, leaving 9 bases between them. The germline V gene has CDR1 ENHRY and CDR2 SYGVKD. There were TCR beta CDR3 regions amplified from RNA transcripts. HTBI primers were used for first-round RT-PCR of the TCR CDR3. Using its own MiXCR run on the multiplex PCR reads, TCRdb lists one record per CDR3 protein. The sample lists some 510,000 distinct CDR3 sequences, around 21% seen once, with about 26% in the top ten.

Input material: blood. This sequence joins TRBV10-3 and TRBJ2-7; a possible D gene is TRBD2 (5 bases). The source of this sequence is a man younger than 30 with Graves' hyperthyroidism. CDR3 loop: CAISESAGISYEQYF. The CDR3 DNA reads TGTGCCATCAGTGAGTCCGCCGGGATCTCCTACGAGCAGTACTTC.